The source of this T cell receptor beta chain is a study of blood T cell repertoires in COVID-19. Study overall: Specimens from acute and convalescent COVID-19 originated in the United States, Italy and Spain. PBMCs, B-cell-depleted T cells, or T cells provided the cDNA or gDNA that made up the material.

The CDR3 spans 16 residues. V was clipped by 0 bases and J by 5 bases; unmatched bases: 9. Germline V lookup: CDR1 SGHRS, CDR2 YFSETQ. Cohort placement rested on clinical history that participants reported themselves. In the authors' workflow: Estimates of nucleated cell counts were drawn from the amplification of reference gene primers. The protocol was immunoSEQ multiplex PCR, while the TCRdb copy is restricted to in-frame clones and leaves out a portion. Clonal size and the V and J genes are those of that table, whereas D and trimming came from the DNA. This table holds roughly 280,000 clones, 70% to 90% found once.

The chain combines TRBV5-1 with TRBJ2-7; 9 positions agree with TRBD2. The receptor's source is a woman in her twenties or thirties with acute COVID-19. The source material was PBMCs or T cells enriched from blood (not recorded which). The CDR3, as DNA: TGCGCCAGCAGCTTGGCCGCGGGAGGGCCGTTTGACGAGCAGTACTTC. Its protein is CASSLAAGGPFDEQYF.